Sequencing of this TCR beta chain was carried out in a study of T cells expressing NK-cell markers (dated by TCRdb to about 2020). Context from the whole study: In sorted CD3+CD56+NKG2C+, CD3+CD56+NKG2C- and CD3+CD56-NKG2C+ T-cell subsets from 7 or 8 donors, TCR beta-chain repertoires were profiled. Among the eight sequenced donors, only one was HCMV-seronegative, while the other seven were HCMV-seropositive. The study sequenced eight donors, all healthy volunteers chosen at random: three men and five women. Libraries were sequenced as 2 x 150 bp reads on Illumina HiSeq 2000/2500, MiSeq or NextSeq.

Summary of the overall study and its limitations: Whether the expanded NKG2C-expressing T cell clones were specific for HCMV antigens remained unclear. For roughly six donors, the dominant CD3+CD56+NKG2C+ clonotypes were among the top 10 CD8+ clonotypes and accounted for 1.0-7.0% of CD8+ T cells. Those dominant clonotypes were again the most abundant among CD3+CD56-NKG2C+ cells in a few donors, at roughly 25-60.1%.

HCMV-specific IgG was detected in serum with a commercial ELISA kit to determine HCMV serostatus. Peripheral blood mononuclear cells were isolated from blood by Ficoll density gradient centrifugation. A word on this clonotype: No antigen is known for it.

The run used an Illumina HiSeq 2000. TCR beta cDNA libraries were made by 5'RACE template switching that added a universal primer site and unique molecular identifiers. Priming for cDNA synthesis came from the TCR beta constant segment, and two successive PCR amplification steps followed. Per the original workflow: MIGEC was used to demultiplex reads and group reads by UMI, and MiTCR was used to assemble and quantify clonotypes. Only TCR cDNA sequences supported by at least two reads were kept to exclude erroneous sequences. Downstream repertoire analysis used the tcR package, and clonotypes were matched across fractions by CDR3 nucleotide sequence plus V segment. Antigen specificity was annotated against VDJdb with VDJmatch, allowing one amino acid substitution in CDR3. The reads, reprocessed by TCRdb, yield one row per CDR3 protein sequence and no DNA. These V and J calls rely on TCRdb rather than the paper's analysis. This sample's records show roughly 390,000 distinct CDR3 sequences. The ten largest clonotypes hold roughly 5.2% of the sample.

The CDR3 sequence holds 18 residues, the cysteine and phenylalanine included. The record lacks a DNA sequence. CDR1 and CDR2 were assigned from the germline V gene as LGHNA and YNFKEQ. The sample consisted of blood T cells: a sorted CD56 or NKG2C T cell subset, CD4+ or CD8+ T cells, or bulk PBMC T cells (not recorded which). The sequence derives from a man between 18 and 69 years old in good health. This chain joins TRBV4-2 to TRBJ2-5; TCRdb outputs TRBD2, but without DNA this stays unchecked. CDR3 region: CASSLEKWRGAVEETQYF.